Listed here are 3 T cell receptor beta chains from one sample, sequenced in a study of response to subunit inactivated influenza vaccine. TCRdb processed the RT-PCR reads anew with MiXCR; each CDR3 protein has one entry. The table records 500,000 or so distinct CDR3 sequences, more than 15% of them present only once. The sequenced sample was CD4+ T cells sorted from PBMCs, obtained roughly 24 months after vaccination. The origin of the receptors is a man aged 45-69 years who received an inactivated influenza vaccine.

This clonotype has just a few counts. This rearrangement joins TRBV5-1 to TRBJ2-1; 10 bases line up with TRBD1. This CDR3 is 16 amino acids long. Germline V CDR1 and CDR2: SGHRS, YFSETQ. V lost 4 bases, J lost 2 bases, and 6 bases stayed unmatched. The DNA for the CDR3 is TGCGCCAGCAGCCGGTTGGGACAGGGGACCTACAATGAGCAGTTCTTC. Encoded protein: CASSRLGQGTYNEQFF.

In this sample, this clonotype turned up a few times. This chain links TRBV6-5 with TRBJ1-6; no reliable D call. The CDR3 is made up of 17 amino acids. Trimming cost V 0 bases and J 2 bases, with 11 bases left between them. Germline V gives CDR1 MNHEY, CDR2 SVGAGI. The CDR3: CASSYSGATAYNSPLHF. DNA of the CDR3: TGTGCCAGCAGTTACTCTGGAGCCACCGCCTATAATTCACCCCTCCACTTT.

This clonotype was seen many times. The V call is TRBV4-2, the J call TRBJ2-3, with D possibly TRBD2 on 6 matching bases. Trimming cost V 8 bases and J 4 bases, with 19 bases left between them. The germline V gene has CDR1 LGHNA and CDR2 YNFKEQ. The CDR3 runs to 15 residues. CDR3 sequence (DNA): TGTGCCAGCGGGAAAGTGGGAGGTCGGGCAGATACGCAGTATTTT. Residues: CASGKVGGRADTQYF.